This TCR beta chain was captured in a study of T cell responses to AZD1222 COVID-19 vaccine. Findings and caveats of the study: There were repertoire samples only from the period after the peak T cell response.

This CDR3 is 15 amino acids long. Germline V CDR1 and CDR2: SGHVS, FQNEAQ. Trimming pared 7 bases from V and 6 bases from J, leaving 16 bases between. Here immunoSEQ multiplex PCR was the method, and the copy in TCRdb shows in-frame clones only, minus some. The table includes roughly 76,000 clones, around nine tenths detected once. As concerns this clone: Its antigen is undetermined.

This specimen consisted of peripheral blood, obtained on day 0 of AZD1222 vaccination. This chain connects TRBV7-8 to TRBJ2-6; D might be TRBD2 (6 bases). The source is an adult in good health. CDR3 in amino acids: CASTPWRVSANVLTF. CDR3 sequence (DNA): TGTGCCAGCACCCCTTGGAGGGTGTCGGCCAACGTCCTGACTTTC.